A selection of T cell receptor beta chains follows, all from one sample in a study of graft-versus-host responses after intestinal transplantation. Sequencing used immunoSEQ multiplex PCR; TCRdb keeps in-frame clones, though not all of them. Of some 66,000 clones listed, under 90% are singletons. This sample comprised ileum tissue, obtained less than 400 days after transplant. The source of these receptors is a human patient who received an intestinal transplant, so some T cells may come from the graft donor. Both conserved end residues are part of each CDR3. Fields, in order: V gene, D gene, J gene, clone size, CDR3 protein, CDR3 DNA. The D gene is left open where the match is weak. Only part of the rows carry a size: once, few, many, or a class if the clone is expanded.

TRBV2	TRBD1	TRBJ2-3	NA	CASTRDRASTDTQYF	TGTGCCAGCACCCGGGACAGGGCTAGCACAGATACGCAGTATTTT
TRBV5-1	NA	TRBJ1-2	NA	CASSDSYGYTF	TGCGCCAGCTCCGACAGCTATGGCTACACCTTC
TRBV9	NA	TRBJ2-5	NA	CASSVGGDSLQETQYF	TGTGCCAGCAGCGTAGGAGGGGACTCACTCCAAGAGACCCAGTACTTC
TRBV5-3	NA	TRBJ2-5	NA	CARRKDGETQYF	TGTGCCAGAAGAAAGGACGGAGAGACCCAGTACTTC
TRBV5-6	TRBD1	TRBJ1-4	few	CASSLVRGRTNEKLFF	TGTGCCAGCAGCTTGGTAAGGGGGCGAACTAATGAAAAACTGTTTTTT
TRBV5-1	NA	TRBJ1-2	NA	CASSLESNQNGYTF	TGCGCCAGCAGCTTGGAATCCAACCAAAATGGCTACACCTTC
TRBV6-5	TRBD2	TRBJ2-5	NA	CASSQPSGVETQYF	TGTGCCAGCAGTCAACCTAGCGGGGTAGAGACCCAGTACTTC
TRBV15	NA	TRBJ2-3	NA	CATSRGASTDTQYF	TGTGCCACCAGCAGAGGGGCCTCGACAGATACGCAGTATTTT
TRBV7-9	TRBD2	TRBJ2-3	NA	CASSLDGGGTGDTQYF	TGTGCCAGCAGCTTAGATGGCGGGGGGACGGGCGATACGCAGTATTTT
TRBV27	NA	TRBJ1-5	NA	CASSLGGNQPRHF	TGTGCCAGCAGTTTGGGCGGCAATCAGCCCCGGCATTTT
TRBV28	TRBD1	TRBJ2-7	NA	CASSPTGTGAYEQYF	TGTGCCAGCAGTCCTACCGGGACAGGAGCCTACGAGCAGTACTTC
TRBV6-5	TRBD1	TRBJ1-2	NA	CASSYSGTGGAHGYTF	TGTGCCAGCAGTTACTCTGGGACAGGGGGCGCCCATGGCTACACCTTC
TRBV5-1	NA	TRBJ2-2	once	CASSWVADTGELFF	TGCGCCAGCAGCTGGGTAGCGGACACCGGGGAGCTGTTTTTT
TRBV6-1	NA	TRBJ1-1	once	CASSEALKGNTEAFF	TGTGCCAGCAGTGAAGCTCTTAAGGGTAATACTGAAGCTTTCTTT
TRBV11-2	NA	TRBJ2-1	NA	CASNDRYNEQFF	TGTGCCAGCAATGACAGGTACAATGAGCAGTTCTTC
TRBV5-1	TRBD1	TRBJ2-6	NA	CASSSLGTAYNVLTF	TGCGCCAGCAGCTCACTCGGGACAGCCTATAACGTCCTGACTTTC
TRBV4-2	NA	TRBJ2-7	NA	CASSQDAWGYEQYF	TGTGCCAGCAGCCAAGATGCTTGGGGCTACGAGCAGTACTTC
TRBV27	NA	TRBJ2-3	NA	CASSLVRGVSTDTQYF	TGTGCCAGCAGTTTAGTGCGGGGAGTGAGCACAGATACGCAGTATTTT
TRBV2	NA	TRBJ1-3	NA	CASTPGGGSGNTIYF	TGTGCCAGCACCCCCGGGGGGGGCTCTGGAAACACCATATATTTT
TRBV7-6	NA	TRBJ2-1	NA	CASSITLGANNEQFF	TGTGCCAGCAGCATAACTTTGGGGGCTAACAATGAGCAGTTCTTC
TRBV5-1	NA	TRBJ1-2	NA	CASSLDTYGYTF	TGCGCCAGCAGCTTGGATACCTATGGCTACACCTTC
TRBV29-1	NA	TRBJ1-2	NA	CSVDLQGNYGYTF	TGCAGCGTTGATCTCCAGGGAAACTATGGCTACACCTTC
TRBV29-1	NA	TRBJ2-7	NA	CSVVWAYEQYF	TGCAGCGTTGTATGGGCTTACGAGCAGTACTTC
TRBV15	NA	TRBJ1-2	once	CATSASGTGVGYTF	TGTGCCACCAGCGCTTCCGGGACGGGGGTCGGCTACACCTTC
TRBV6-5	NA	TRBJ1-2	NA	CASRPPGGYGYTF	TGTGCCAGCAGACCCCCCGGGGGCTATGGCTACACCTTC
TRBV4-1	TRBD1	TRBJ2-7	NA	CASSPPWDSSYEQYF	TGCGCCAGCAGCCCCCCGTGGGACAGCTCCTACGAGCAGTACTTC